Listed here are 12 T cell receptor beta chains from one sample, sequenced in a study of beta chain features in type 1 diabetes. Every isolated RNA sample was fully reverse transcribed, so sequencing captured expressed TCRB transcripts. TCRdb's copy holds only in-frame clones and misses some; the assay was immunoSEQ multiplex PCR. In the table there are 500,000 to 800,000 clones, around 12% of which are singletons. Findings and limits, study-wide: Within each of all four CD4+ subsets, Type 1 diabetes patients had TCRB CDR3s that were moderately but significantly shorter.

For these receptors, no antigen is known. Material for sequencing was naive CD4+ T cells from blood. The receptor source for this set is a man aged 25 to 40 with type 1 diabetes.

Only a few counts were recorded for this clone. The chain uses TRBV6-5 and TRBJ2-3; 7 bases align to TRBD2. The CDR3 is made up of 13 amino acids. The germline V gene encodes CDR1 MNHEY and CDR2 SVGAGI. V trimming: 9 bases; J trimming: 7 bases; junction bases outside the gene matches: 10. The CDR3 region is CASGEGLTNTQYF. The CDR3 bases are TGTGCCAGTGGGGAGGGGCTGACGAATACGCAGTATTTT.

V usage is TRBV10-2 and J usage is TRBJ2-1, with 12 bases lining up with TRBD2. Germline V gives CDR1 WSHSY, CDR2 SAAADI. V dropped 6 bases and J dropped 6; count of bases not matched to a gene: 6. This CDR3 spans 15 amino acids. CDR3 coding DNA: TGCGCCAGCAGCGAGGGACTAGCGGGTACCAATGAGCAGTTCTTC. Its translation: CASSEGLAGTNEQFF.

Notes on this clone: Other nucleotide sequences in the sample specify the same CDR3. This sequence joins TRBV2 and TRBJ1-5; no clear D gene. The ends were cut back, 0 bases at V and 1 base at J, with 4 bases in the middle. Germline CDR1 reads SNHLY; CDR2 reads FYNNEI. The CDR3 totals 14 residues. This chain's CDR3 is CASSEASSNQPQHF. The CDR3, as DNA: TGTGCCAGCAGTGAAGCTTCGAGCAATCAGCCCCAGCATTTT.

In this sample, this clone turned up a few times. The chain recombines TRBV7-2 with TRBJ1-1; unclear D gene. There are 11 residues in the CDR3. V was shortened by 4 bases and J by 7 bases, with 7 bases between the two germline ends. Per germline, CDR1 SGHTA and CDR2 FQGNSA. The CDR3 nucleotides read TGTGCCAGCAGCTATGGCAGTGAAGCTTTCTTT. Protein sequence: CASSYGSEAFF.

This clone was detected a few times. V gene TRBV6-5 combines with J gene TRBJ2-3; the D is unclear. CDR3 size: 11 residues. The germline V and J ends were trimmed by 6 bases and 4 bases, with 5 bases remaining between them. Germline V lookup: CDR1 MNHEY, CDR2 SVGAGI. This CDR3 reads CASSLSDTQYF. CDR3 DNA sequence: TGTGCCAGCAGCCTCTCAGATACGCAGTATTTT.

Comments on this clone: The sample carries other DNA sequences with the same CDR3. J is TRBJ1-4 and V is TRBV2, with D unresolved. The CDR3 loop spans 12 amino acids. Germline-derived CDR1 and CDR2 are SNHLY and FYNNEI. Trimming pared 6 bases from V and 4 bases from J, leaving 6 bases between. DNA of the CDR3: TGTGCCAGCAGGTGGGGTAATGAAAAACTGTTTTTT. This codes for CASRWGNEKLFF.

The chain joins TRBV6-5 to TRBJ1-2, with a weak D call TRBD1 (6 bases). The CDR3 loop spans 15 amino acids. Germline V lookup: CDR1 MNHEY, CDR2 SVGAGI. Trimming took off 2 bases at V and 5 bases at J, with 15 bases between the two ends. CDR3 sequence (DNA): TGTGCCAGCAGTTACGAAGGGGGTAGTTTGTATGGCTACACCTTC. The encoded protein is CASSYEGGSLYGYTF.

This clone turned up a few times. The rearrangement joins TRBV10-3 to TRBJ1-2, with TRBD1 as a possible D gene (5 bases). Germline V gene lookup returns CDR1 ENHRY and CDR2 SYGVKD. V lost 4 bases and J lost 0, with 15 bases in between. The CDR3 extends over 16 amino acids. CDR3 coding DNA: TGTGCCATCAGTGGGACCGAAGGGACGTCTAACTATGGCTACACCTTC. It encodes CAISGTEGTSNYGYTF.

This clone turned up a few times. This chain uses TRBV2 with TRBJ1-2; 8 nucleotides line up with TRBD1. The V segment lost 1 base and the J segment 8 bases; nucleotides outside the gene matches: 6. The CDR3 is made up of 14 amino acids. Germline V lookup: CDR1 SNHLY, CDR2 FYNNEI. CDR3 bases: TGTGCCAGCAGTGAAGAGGCAGGGGGCGCGGGCTACACCTTC. The encoded protein is CASSEEAGGAGYTF.

The rearrangement uses TRBV11-2 and TRBJ2-3; 7 bases map to TRBD2. J lost 6 bases, V lost 5 bases, and 8 bases had no gene match. Germline values: CDR1 SGHAT, CDR2 FQNNGV. The CDR3 extends over 14 amino acids. CDR3 region: CASSTGLGRDTQYF. For the CDR3, the DNA is TGTGCCAGCAGCACCGGACTAGGTCGGGATACGCAGTATTTT.

This sequence joins TRBV9 and TRBJ2-2, with 7 bases aligning to TRBD2. Germline CDR1 reads SGDLS; CDR2 reads YYNGEE. The ends lost 6 bases at V and 7 bases at J; junction bases unmatched: 9. This CDR3 has 14 amino acids. In nucleotides, the CDR3 is TGTGCCAGCACCGGGGGAGGGACCAGCGGGGAGCTGTTTTTT. This translates into CASTGGGTSGELFF.

There are a few counts of this clone. The chain is built from TRBV4-3 and TRBJ1-1, with 7 bases identical to TRBD1. With 1 base clipped from V and 2 bases from J, the junction kept 10 bases outside the gene matches. Germline V gene sequence: CDR1 LGHNA, CDR2 YSLEER. This CDR3 is built from 17 residues. In DNA form, the CDR3 reads TGCGCCAGCAGCCAAGTAAATTCCCGGGACAGTAACACTGAAGCTTTCTTT. Encoded protein: CASSQVNSRDSNTEAFF.